This T cell receptor beta chain was documented in a study of T cell responses to AZD1222 COVID-19 vaccine. Study overall: Second-dose recipients at about 4 or about 12 weeks were treated as one pooled group. General observations from the study: Spike was spanned by vaccine-associated CD4 TCRs, which were dominant at 160-218 and 743-854. The donor group comprised mostly white British people and more females; the analysis possibly underestimated clonal diversity. Regions left unmutated in variants are reportedly the target of nearly half of spike-specific TCRs.

On this clone: Antigen: not known.

Libraries were prepared by immunoSEQ multiplex PCR; TCRdb keeps only in-frame clonotypes and omits some of them. The sample yields about 120,000 clones, roughly 90% seen once. The origin of this receptor is an adult in good health. This material consisted of peripheral blood, taken on day 0 of AZD1222 vaccination.

CDR3 protein: CASSLVQLPYEQYF. CDR3 sequence (DNA): TGTGCCAGCAGTTTAGTCCAGCTACCCTACGAGCAGTACTTC. The rearrangement links TRBV6-2 or TRBV6-3 to TRBJ2-7; D is ambiguous. V was trimmed by 4 bases and J by 2 bases, leaving 12 bases between them. Germline values: CDR1 MNHEY, CDR2 SVGEGT. This CDR3 has 14 amino acids.